These 17 T cell receptor beta chains originate from one sample sequenced in a study of OX40 agonist ivuxolimab in advanced cancers. TCRdb keeps only in-frame clones here, not all; method: immunoSEQ multiplex PCR. The sample lists about 41,000 clones, roughly 82% seen once, with roughly 2.5% in the top ten. This specimen was CD4+ or CD8+ T cells sorted from blood, taken in a trial of the OX40 agonist ivuxolimab. Source of these receptors: an adult with an advanced solid tumor such as melanoma, head and neck, liver or kidney cancer.

The CDR3: CASSSDRGYEQYF. The CDR3 DNA reads as TGTGCCAGCAGTTCGGACAGGGGCTACGAGCAGTACTTC. The chain links TRBV5-6 to TRBJ2-7, with 9 bases aligning to TRBD1. This CDR3 is built from 13 residues. CDR1 is SGHDT and CDR2 is YYEEEE in the germline V gene. The V gene end was trimmed by 5 bases and the J gene end by 3 bases; junction bases not matched to a gene: 3.

J is TRBJ2-7 and V is TRBV9; D remains ambiguous. The CDR3 covers 13 residues. The germline gives CDR1 SGDLS, CDR2 YYNGEE. Trimming took off 0 bases at V and 6 bases at J, with 10 bases between the two ends. Here the CDR3 DNA reads TGTGCCAGCAGCGTAGGAACGGCCGCCGAGCAGTACTTC. Residues: CASSVGTAAEQYF.

V is TRBV5-1 and J is TRBJ1-2; 7 bases are shared with TRBD1. The CDR3 contains 14 residues. Looked up from germline, CDR1 is SGHRS and CDR2 is YFSETQ. V gave up 4 bases and J gave up 7 bases; unmatched junction bases: 10. The DNA of the CDR3 is TGCGCCAGCAGCGAAGGACAGAGGGGGCTTGGCTACACCTTC. Protein: CASSEGQRGLGYTF.

This clone was detected once. V is TRBV5-1 and J is TRBJ2-1; 7 bases match TRBD1. Germline lookup yields CDR1 SGHRS and CDR2 YFSETQ. V lost 0 bases and J lost 2; bases outside the gene matches: 2. The CDR3 totals 15 residues. Here the CDR3 DNA reads TGCGCCAGCAGCTTGGGGCAGGGGGCCTACAATGAGCAGTTCTTC. Amino acids: CASSLGQGAYNEQFF.

The chain couples TRBV12-2 to TRBJ2-7; the DNA was not compared with TRBD2, the D call given in the table. TRBV12-2 counts as a pseudogene. The CDR3 is made up of 15 amino acids. CDR3 DNA: TGTGCAAGTCGCTCCGGGGAGGGGAGCTCCTACGAGCAGTACTTC. Protein sequence: CASRSGEGSSYEQYF.

The gene calls are TRBV4-2 and TRBJ1-4; tentative D call: TRBD1 (5 bases). Trimming took 0 bases from V and 7 from J, leaving 15 bases between them. The CDR3 is made up of 16 amino acids. Germline CDR1 is LGHNA and CDR2 is YNFKEQ. CDR3 nucleotides: TGTGCCAGCAGCCAAGAGATACTATTCGGGGGTGAAAAACTGTTTTTT. This translates into CASSQEILFGGEKLFF.

The chain joins TRBV4-1 to TRBJ1-6; tentative D call: TRBD1 (5 bases). V shed 3 bases and J shed 8 bases, with 11 bases lying between them. The CDR3 length is 14 residues. CDR1 is MGHRA, CDR2 YSYEKL, per germline. CDR3 in amino acids: CASSHRVGDSPLHF. For the CDR3, the DNA is TGCGCCAGCAGCCACAGGGTTGGAGATTCACCCCTCCACTTT.

The chain carries TRBV29-1 and TRBJ1-1, with 7 bases aligning to TRBD1. Germline lookup yields CDR1 SQVTM and CDR2 ANQGSEA. V gave up 7 bases and J gave up 5 bases; unmatched junction bases: 10. CDR3 length: 13 amino acids. For the CDR3, the DNA is TGCAGCGGCGGGATGGGGACAGTGACTGAAGCTTTCTTT. This translates into CSGGMGTVTEAFF. The whole variable domain, remainder taken from reference TRBV29-1 and TRBJ1-1, is SAVISQKPSRDICQRGTSLTIQCQVDSQVTMMFWYRQQPGQSLTLIATANQGSEATYESGFVIDKFPISRPNLTFSTLTVSNMSPEDSSIYLCSGGMGTVTEAFFGQGTRLTVV.

CDR3 amino acids: CASNPPSGSGNIQYF. CDR3 DNA: TGTGCCAGCAATCCCCCTAGCGGAAGTGGAAACATTCAGTACTTC. The chain couples TRBV2 to TRBJ2-4; 7 nucleotides align to TRBD2. CDR1 is SNHLY and CDR2 is FYNNEI in the germline V gene. The CDR3 is 15 residues long. V lost 7 bases to trimming and J lost 6 bases; unmatched junction nucleotides: 12.

The V and J genes are TRBV7-9 and TRBJ2-1; 10 bases are shared with TRBD1. In germline, CDR1 is SEHNR, CDR2 FQNEAQ (reference sequence). The CDR3 sequence is 16 residues long. J gave up 9 bases and V 5 bases, and 13 bases lay outside the gene matches. Written as DNA, the CDR3 is TGTGCCAGCAGCGATTCCCGGGACAGGGGCAGAAGTGAGCAGTTCTTC. As protein: CASSDSRDRGRSEQFF. The variable domain in full, completed from reference TRBV7-9 and TRBJ2-1, reads DTGVSQNPRHKITKRGQNVTFRCDPISEHNRLYWYRQTLGQGPEFLTYFQNEAQLEKSRLLSDRFSAERPKGSFSTLEIQRTEQGDSAMYLCASSDSRDRGRSEQFFGPGTRLTVL.

This chain joins TRBV25-1 and TRBJ1-1; D is perhaps TRBD1 (5 bases). This CDR3 has 14 amino acids. The ends were cut back, 8 bases at V and 6 bases at J, with 19 bases in the middle. CDR1 is MGHDK and CDR2 is SYGVNS in the germline V gene. DNA of the CDR3: TGTGCCAGCCGGCGGGGCGGAGAAGTGGCTGAAGCTTTCTTT. Protein product: CASRRGGEVAEAFF.

The chain links TRBV18 to TRBJ1-6; D is unclear. Trimming removed 2 bases from V and 5 bases from J, with 10 bases in between. In germline, CDR1 is KGHSH, CDR2 LQKENI. The CDR3 has 15 amino acids. CDR3 DNA: TGTGCCAGCTCACCAATCGGGAGTCATAATTCACCCCTCCACTTT. The encoded protein is CASSPIGSHNSPLHF. The variable domain in full, completed from reference TRBV18 and TRBJ1-6, reads NAGVMQNPRHLVRRRGQEARLRCSPMKGHSHVYWYRQLPEEGLKFMVYLQKENIIDESGMPKERFSAEFPKEGPSILRIQQVVRGDSAAYFCASSPIGSHNSPLHFGNGTRLTVT.

This chain links TRBV29-1 with TRBJ1-6; 8 bases agree with TRBD1. Germline CDR1 is SQVTM and CDR2 is ANQGSEA. The CDR3 runs to 15 residues. Germline trimming cut 4 bases from V and 5 bases from J; bases unmatched to any gene: 7. CDR3 DNA: TGCAGCGTTGCCTCCGGGACAGGAAATAATTCACCCCTCCACTTT. It is translated as CSVASGTGNNSPLHF.

V and J are TRBV5-6 and TRBJ2-5; 7 nucleotides line up with TRBD2. This CDR3 has 15 amino acids. Per germline, CDR1 SGHDT and CDR2 YYEEEE. V lost 4 bases to trimming and J lost 3 bases; unmatched junction nucleotides: 9. The CDR3 protein is CASSGEGLGEETQYF. DNA of the CDR3: TGTGCCAGCAGCGGGGAGGGGCTCGGGGAAGAGACCCAGTACTTC.

A single count supports this clone. The chain employs TRBV10-1 and TRBJ1-5; D gene ambiguous. The CDR3 has 13 amino acids. The germline gives CDR1 WNHNN, CDR2 SYGVQD (reference sequence). V was cut by 6 bases and J by 5 bases, with 11 bases left in between. The CDR3 here is CASSADPDQPQHF. The CDR3 DNA reads TGCGCCAGCAGCGCGGACCCTGATCAGCCCCAGCATTTT.

V usage is TRBV11-1 and J usage is TRBJ1-4, with TRBD1 identical over 9 bases. This CDR3 has 15 residues. Germline values: CDR1 SGHAT, CDR2 FQDESV (reference sequence). V dropped 5 bases and J dropped 1; count of bases not matched to a gene: 2. The CDR3, as DNA: TGTGCCAGCAGCCAGGGACAGGGAACTAATGAAAAACTGTTTTTT. It codes for CASSQGQGTNEKLFF.

The CDR3 DNA is TGTGCCAGCAGCTTATGGACGGCGGCGGGAGAGACCCAGTACTTC. This encodes CASSLWTAAGETQYF. J is TRBJ2-5 and V is TRBV7-9; D might be TRBD2 (5 bases). With 2 bases removed from V and 4 bases from J, the gap between germline ends came to 14 bases. CDR1 and CDR2 (germline): SEHNR, FQNEAQ (reference sequence). This CDR3 is 15 amino acids long.